Listed here are 22 T cell receptor delta chains from one sample, sequenced in a study of gamma-delta chains in newborns, infants, children. TCRdb re-processed the reads using CATT. The data hold fewer than 14,000 delta-chain clones, with less than 4.5% observed a single time. Sequenced: blood. Source of these receptors: a child who was a newborn, infant or young child, either healthy, febrile or measles-vaccinated (not recorded which).

Only a few counts were recorded for this clone. The rearrangement links TRDV2 to TRDJ3; 10 nucleotides align to TRDD3. CDR3 length: 21 amino acids. Germline V CDR1 and CDR2: GEAIGNYY, EKD. Germline trimming cut 5 bases from V and 0 bases from J; bases unmatched to any gene: 15. In DNA form, the CDR3 reads TGTGCCTGTGGCAAACTCGAAGGGGGGATACGTCCCTCCTGGGACACCCGACAGATGTTTTTC. Protein sequence: CACGKLEGGIRPSWDTRQMFF.

This clone is classed as medium-sized. The chain has TRDV2 and TRDJ1; D is ambiguous. This CDR3 has 14 residues. The germline V gene encodes CDR1 GEAIGNYY and CDR2 EKD. Trimming stripped 0 bases from V and 2 bases from J, with 9 bases between. The CDR3 bases are TGTGCCTGTGACACCGCCGGGGCAACCGATAAACTCATCTTT. This encodes CACDTAGATDKLIF.

Comments on this clone: At one of its ends the junction is not consistent with the germline gene, which may arise from a read error. V is TRDV2 and J is TRDJ2, with TRDD3 matching 9 bases. This CDR3 has 14 amino acids. Looked up from germline, CDR1 is GEAIGNYY and CDR2 is EKD. CDR3 sequence reads: CACGTGGYTAQLFF. The DNA of the CDR3 is TGTGCCTGTGGCACCGGGGGATACACAGCACAACTCTTCTTT.

This clone was observed a handful of times. The chain employs TRDV2 and TRDJ1; 10 bases are a match to TRDD3. The CDR3 extends over 18 amino acids. Germline CDR1 GEAIGNYY, CDR2 EKD. The trim removed 3 bases at V and 3 bases at J, leaving 15 bases unmatched. The CDR3 loop is CACDFLMGDTKYSDKLIF. CDR3 coding DNA: TGTGCCTGTGACTTTCTCATGGGGGATACAAAGTATTCCGATAAACTCATCTTT.

This clone has just a few counts. This chain joins TRDV2 and TRDJ2; 9 bases match TRDD3. Germline assignment: CDR1 GEAIGNYY and CDR2 EKD. V shed 3 bases, J shed 1 base, and the junction held 2 bases outside the gene matches. This CDR3 comprises 15 residues. The CDR3 DNA reads TGTGCCTGTGACGTACTGGGGGATTTGACAGCACAACTCTTCTTT. Protein product: CACDVLGDLTAQLFF.

As regards this clone: The junction differs from germline at one of its ends, possibly a read error. The chain employs TRDV2 and TRDJ1; 7 bases agree with TRDD3. From germline, CDR1 is GEAIGNYY and CDR2 EKD. This CDR3 comprises 19 residues. The chain's CDR3 is CARDTIKFEGYMYTDKLIF. CDR3 DNA sequence: TGTGCCCGTGACACCATAAAATTCGAGGGATACATGTACACCGATAAACTCATCTTT.

No call was made for the V gene; the J gene is TRDJ1; TRDD3 is taken as the D call from the table, unchecked against the DNA. This CDR3 spans 19 amino acids. This CDR3 reads CACDTISVTGGLYTDKLIF. Written as DNA, the CDR3 is TGTGCCTGTGACACCATATCGGTTACTGGGGGACTGTACACCGATAAACTCATCTTT.

J is TRDJ2 and V is TRDV1, with 8 bases matching TRDD3. The CDR3 length is 21 residues. Germline trimming cut 1 base from V and 8 bases from J; bases unmatched to any gene: 24. Germline CDR1 reads TSWWSYY; CDR2 reads QGS. The CDR3 protein is CALGEPLLKLYWGGGIAQLFF. Written as DNA, the CDR3 is TGTGCTCTTGGGGAACCGCTCCTTAAACTGTACTGGGGGGGCGGGATTGCACAACTCTTCTTT.

This clone was seen a few times. This may come from a read error, since a much larger clone is one base off. The DNA of the CDR3 is TGTGCCTGTGACATTGGGGGATACACGGGAAGCTCCTGGGACACCCGACAGATGTTTTTC. Translation: CACDIGGYTGSSWDTRQMFF. The rearrangement uses TRDV2 and TRDJ3, with 10 bases lining up with TRDD3. The germline V gene encodes CDR1 GEAIGNYY and CDR2 EKD. Losses at the gene ends were 2 bases for V and 0 bases for J; bases not matched to a gene: 9. The CDR3 runs to 20 residues.

A note on this clone: This could be a read error, since a much larger clone is one nucleotide away. Distinct nucleotide sequences in the sample also encode this CDR3. The chain recombines TRDV1 with TRDJ1; no firm D call. Looked up from germline, CDR1 is TSWWSYY and CDR2 is QGS. The CDR3 extends over 15 amino acids. Trimming shortened V by 2 bases and J by 0 bases, and 10 bases separated the two germline ends. This CDR3 is CALGEYPFDTDKLIF. CDR3 DNA sequence: TGTGCTCTTGGGGAATATCCGTTTGACACCGATAAACTCATCTTT.

As to this clone: A much larger clone lies a single base off, so this may be a read error. The identical CDR3 is also encoded by other nucleotide sequences in the sample. In DNA form, the CDR3 reads TGCGCCTGTGACTCTCTGGAGGATACCGATAAACTCATCTTT. Translating it yields CACDSLEDTDKLIF. This chain connects TRDV2 to TRDJ1; no firm D call. The CDR3 loop spans 14 amino acids. CDR1 and CDR2 (germline): GEAIGNYY, EKD.

This clone was detected only a few times. In DNA form, the CDR3 reads TGTGCTCTTGGGCCTGCCCTTGGGGGCCCTGTTGCCCCGTACACCGATAAACTCATCTTT. It encodes CALGPALGGPVAPYTDKLIF. The chain uses TRDV1 and TRDJ1; tentatively, D is TRDD3 (6 bases). CDR1 is TSWWSYY, CDR2 QGS, per germline. The CDR3 has 20 residues. Between the trimmed V and J ends, which lost 5 bases and 0 bases, there was a span of 28 bases.

This clone was detected only a few times. CDR3 DNA sequence: TGTGCTCTTGTTGGAAGTTCCTACATACTGGGGGATGCCCAACTCATCTTT. Its translation is CALVGSSYILGDAQLIF. The chain carries TRDV1 and TRDJ1; the match to TRDD3 covers 10 bases. The V gene's germline CDR1 is TSWWSYY and CDR2 QGS. Trimming cost V 7 bases and J 9 bases; bases outside gene matches: 20. There are 17 residues in the CDR3.

The V and J genes are TRDV2 and TRDJ3; D unclear. This CDR3 is built from 16 residues. V dropped 3 bases and J dropped 0 bases, with 8 bases sitting between them. Germline V CDR1 and CDR2: GEAIGNYY, EKD. CDR3 in amino acids: CACDGVSSWDTRQMFF. In DNA, the CDR3 is TGTGCCTGTGACGGGGTTTCCTCCTGGGACACCCGACAGATGTTTTTC.

The CDR3 loop reads CACDTVTLQQAYPGDKRTDKLIF. CDR3 nucleotides: TGTGCCTGTGACACTGTGACACTGCAGCAAGCTTATCCGGGGGATAAAAGGACCGATAAACTCATCTTT. V usage is TRDV2 and J usage is TRDJ1, with 8 bases lining up with TRDD3. The CDR3 contains 23 residues. The V gene's germline CDR1 is GEAIGNYY and CDR2 EKD. The V gene end was trimmed by 1 base and the J gene end by 2 bases; junction bases not matched to a gene: 29.

The V and J genes are TRDV1 and TRDJ1, with 9 nucleotides matching TRDD3. The germline V gene encodes CDR1 TSWWSYY and CDR2 QGS. J gave up 10 bases and V 2 bases, and 29 bases lay outside the gene matches. CDR3 length equals 21 residues. The DNA of the CDR3 is TGTGCTCTTGGGGAAGGAACCAGGAGGCCTCCTACGTTACTGGGGGAAACCAGACTCATCTTT. This encodes CALGEGTRRPPTLLGETRLIF.

As regards this clone: TCRdb lists the protein of a much larger clone for this DNA, which differs at residue 4, so this is likely a read error; the protein given here is translated from the DNA itself. This rearrangement joins TRDV2 to TRDJ1; D not certain. CDR1 and CDR2 from the germline V gene are GEAIGNYY and EKD. The CDR3 contains 18 residues. The CDR3 sequence is CACGTVATLGPRVDKLIF. CDR3 DNA: TGTGCCTGTGGCACCGTAGCCACCCTCGGGCCCCGTGTCGATAAACTCATCTTT.

This clone was seen a few times. This chain joins TRDV2 and TRDJ1; 11 positions match TRDD3. The CDR3 sequence is 20 residues long. The germline CDR1 and CDR2 sequences are GEAIGNYY and EKD. The J segment lost 3 bases and the V segment lost 3 bases, leaving 20 bases of the junction unmatched. The CDR3 DNA sequence: TGTGCCTGTGACGACGCCGCCCGGGTGAGGTTGGGGGATACGCCCGATAAACTCATCTTT. Protein: CACDDAARVRLGDTPDKLIF.

As regards this clone: A much bigger clone sits one base away, suggesting this may be a read error. This chain joins TRDV2 and TRDJ1; 11 bases fit TRDD3. Germline lookup yields CDR1 GEAIGNYY and CDR2 EKD. CDR3 length: 19 amino acids. V shed 3 bases, J shed 0 bases, and the junction held 14 bases outside the gene matches. The DNA of the CDR3 is TGTGCCTGTGACCATGTCCCACTGGGGGATATGGGAGACACCGATAAACTCATCTTT. Its protein product is CACDHVPLGDMGDTDKLIF.

There are a few counts of this clone. The chain employs TRDV1 and TRDJ1, with TRDD2 matching over 8 bases. This CDR3 is 19 amino acids long. After removal of 4 bases from V and 2 bases from J, the junction contained 18 bases not matched to a gene. Germline lookup yields CDR1 TSWWSYY and CDR2 QGS. The CDR3 sequence: CALGVLDTFLLKGTDKLIF. The CDR3 coding sequence is TGTGCTCTTGGGGTCCTAGACACCTTCCTATTGAAGGGTACCGATAAACTCATCTTT.

Of note for this clone: This could be a read error, since a much larger clone is one nucleotide away. The genes are TRDV2 and TRDJ3; D gene uncertain. Trimming cost V 0 bases and J 5 bases, with 1 base left between them. CDR1 and CDR2 (germline): GEAIGNYY, EKD. The CDR3 has 13 residues. The CDR3 spells CACDTRDTRQMFF. In DNA, the CDR3 is TGTGCCTGTGACACCCGGGACACCCGACAGATGTTTTTC.

On this clone: A much larger clone differs from this one at a single base, so this may be a read error. This chain links TRDV2 with TRDJ3; the D gene is possibly TRDD3 (5 bases). Per germline, CDR1 GEAIGNYY and CDR2 EKD. CDR3 size: 19 residues. CDR3 nucleotide sequence: TGTGCCCGTGACACGATGGGATCCAGGCCCTCCTGGGACACCCGACAGATGTTTTTC. Its protein product is CARDTMGSRPSWDTRQMFF.